Shown below are 23 T cell receptor beta chains from a single sample sequenced in a study of blood T cell repertoires in COVID-19. The assay was immunoSEQ multiplex PCR, and TCRdb's table has in-frame clones only and misses some. The repertoire holds 250,000 or so clones, with 80% to 90% as singletons. The source material was peripheral blood. The receptors were sampled from a man in his forties who had recovered from COVID-19.

The chain has TRBV4-1 and TRBJ2-2, with 12 positions matching TRBD2. The CDR3 consists of 16 residues. The junction had 3 bases not matched to a gene; V was cut back by 1 base and J by 6 bases. Germline V gene lookup returns CDR1 MGHRA and CDR2 YSYEKL. CDR3 sequence reads: CASSQVLAGGAGELFF. CDR3 DNA sequence: TGCGCCAGCAGCCAAGTGCTAGCGGGAGGGGCCGGGGAGCTGTTTTTT.

The chain joins TRBV5-1 to TRBJ2-7; no firm D call. This CDR3 contains 14 residues. V lost 0 bases, J lost 1 base, and 8 bases lay in between. Germline-derived CDR1 and CDR2 are SGHRS and YFSETQ. CDR3 nucleotide sequence: TGCGCCAGCAGCTTGGGTCCAGATTCCTACGAGCAGTACTTC. Its translation: CASSLGPDSYEQYF.

This clone has a handful of counts. This rearrangement joins TRBV11-2 to TRBJ1-6, with TRBD1 identical over 11 bases. The CDR3 loop spans 17 amino acids. J was trimmed by 7 bases and V by 2 bases; bases with no gene match: 7. The V gene's germline CDR1 is SGHAT and CDR2 FQNNGV. CDR3 bases: TGTGCCAGCAGCTTAACGGGACAGGGGGGAGCCAATTCACCCCTCCACTTT. Protein product: CASSLTGQGGANSPLHF.

The sample holds one count of this clone. This chain links TRBV24-1 with TRBJ2-1; D is perhaps TRBD1 (5 bases). This CDR3 comprises 13 residues. The ends were cut back, 2 bases at V and 6 bases at J, with 7 bases in the middle. CDR1 and CDR2 from the germline V gene are KGHDR and SFDVKD. CDR3 DNA sequence: TGTGCCACCAGTGATTATGACAGCAATGAGCAGTTCTTC. It yields the protein CATSDYDSNEQFF.

The gene calls are TRBV9 and TRBJ1-6, with D hard to call. Trimming left V 0 bases short and J 9 bases short, with 13 bases between. Looked up from germline, CDR1 is SGDLS and CDR2 is YYNGEE. There are 15 residues in the CDR3. The CDR3 spells CASSVDPAWASPLHF. The DNA of the CDR3 is TGTGCCAGCAGCGTAGATCCAGCCTGGGCTTCACCCCTCCACTTT.

V gene TRBV2 combines with J gene TRBJ2-7; D is perhaps TRBD1 (7 bases). Between the trimmed V and J ends, which lost 6 bases and 6 bases, there was a span of 12 bases. This CDR3 spans 12 amino acids. From germline, CDR1 is SNHLY and CDR2 FYNNEI. The CDR3 loop is CASSRQGGEQYF. DNA for the CDR3: TGTGCCAGCAGCAGACAGGGAGGCGAGCAGTACTTC.

The chain employs TRBV12-5 and TRBJ1-2, with TRBD1 matching over 9 bases. J gave up 3 bases and V 5 bases, and 4 bases lay outside the gene matches. The length of the CDR3 is 14 residues. Germline V gene data show CDR1 as LGHNT and CDR2 as FRNRAP. For the CDR3, the DNA is TGTGCTAGTGGTCCCCGGGACAGGGACTATGGCTACACCTTC. It specifies CASGPRDRDYGYTF.

The chain employs TRBV30 and TRBJ2-7; 7 bases align to TRBD1. This CDR3 spans 16 amino acids. Germline V CDR1 and CDR2: GTSNPN, SVGIG (reference sequence). After removal of 3 bases from V and 0 bases from J, the junction contained 11 bases not matched to a gene. The DNA for the CDR3 is TGTGCCTGGAGCCCCTATAGGGCAGGGGGCTCCTACGAGCAGTACTTC. Translated: CAWSPYRAGGSYEQYF. Full variable domain (missing parts from reference TRBV30 and TRBJ2-7): SQTIHQWPATLVQPVGSPLSLECTVEGTSNPNLYWYRQAAGRGLQLLFYSVGIGQISSEVPQNLSASRPQDRQFILSSKKLLLSDSGFYLCAWSPYRAGGSYEQYFGPGTRLTVT.

The chain carries TRBV7-2 and TRBJ2-4; D is unclear. Germline V gene sequence: CDR1 SGHTA, CDR2 FQGNSA. Trimming cost V 4 bases and J 1 base, with 17 bases left between them. The CDR3 totals 17 residues. The CDR3 here is CASSSDPWRSAKNIQYF. The CDR3 nucleotides are TGTGCCAGCAGCTCCGACCCGTGGCGTAGCGCCAAAAACATTCAGTACTTC.

V and J are TRBV5-1 and TRBJ2-5, with D tentatively TRBD1 (6 bases). The V end lost 0 bases, the J end lost 2 bases, and 8 bases lay between the germline ends. Germline-derived CDR1 and CDR2 are SGHRS and YFSETQ. The CDR3 has 14 residues. The CDR3 DNA reads TGCGCCAGCAGCTTGGACGGGACACAAGAGACCCAGTACTTC. This encodes CASSLDGTQETQYF.

The chain is built from TRBV2 and TRBJ2-7; 8 bases are shared with TRBD2. The CDR3 covers 13 residues. With 6 bases clipped from V and 2 bases from J, the junction kept 3 bases outside the gene matches. The V gene's germline CDR1 is SNHLY and CDR2 FYNNEI. The CDR3 DNA reads as TGTGCCAGCAGAAGCGGGGGCCCCTACGAGCAGTACTTC. This sequence encodes CASRSGGPYEQYF.

The table lists this clone with a count of one. The V and J genes are TRBV4-1 and TRBJ1-2, with a weak D call TRBD1 (5 bases). Germline V gene data show CDR1 as MGHRA and CDR2 as YSYEKL. The CDR3 runs 13 residues. V lost 0 bases to trimming and J lost 5 bases, with 7 bases between them. CDR3 DNA sequence: TGCGCCAGCAGCCAAGAGGGGGGATATGGCTACACCTTC. This sequence encodes CASSQEGGYGYTF.

The chain couples TRBV5-5 to TRBJ2-3; TRBD2 agrees at 10 bases. This CDR3 has 14 amino acids. Trimming at V came to 7 bases and at J to 8 bases, leaving 10 bases not matched to a gene. CDR1 and CDR2 (germline): SGHKS, YYEKEE (reference sequence). The CDR3 nucleotides are TGTGCCAGCGGCGGAACTAGCGGGACGCCTACGCAGTATTTT. Translated: CASGGTSGTPTQYF. Full variable domain (rest looked up from reference TRBV5-5 and TRBJ2-3): DAGVTQSPTHLIKTRGQQVTLRCSPISGHKSVSWYQQVLGQGPQFIFQYYEKEERGRGNFPDRFSARQFPNYSSELNVNALLLGDSALYLCASGGTSGTPTQYFGPGTRLTVL.

The rearrangement uses TRBV30 and TRBJ2-2, with TRBD1 matching 8 bases. The V segment lost 0 bases and the J segment 5 bases; nucleotides outside the gene matches: 8. CDR1 and CDR2 (germline): GTSNPN, SVGIG (reference sequence). This CDR3 has 16 residues. The CDR3 region is CAWSVPFTGGTGELFF. The CDR3 DNA is TGTGCCTGGAGTGTCCCTTTTACAGGGGGTACCGGGGAGCTGTTTTTT.

This chain connects TRBV7-9 to TRBJ2-7, with 8 bases identical to TRBD1. This CDR3 is built from 14 residues. The germline CDR1 and CDR2 sequences are SEHNR and FQNEAQ (reference sequence). V lost 1 base, J lost 5 bases, and 4 bases stayed unmatched. The CDR3 DNA is TGTGCCAGCAGCTTAGGGACAGGGAAACACGAGCAGTACTTC. This codes for CASSLGTGKHEQYF.

This chain links TRBV4-3 with TRBJ1-4, with D possibly being TRBD1 (5 bases). Per the germline V gene, CDR1 is LGHNA and CDR2 is YSLEER. With 0 bases removed from V and 8 bases from J, the gap between germline ends came to 13 bases. This CDR3 region has 15 residues. The CDR3 spells CASSQDREGDEKLFF. For the CDR3, the DNA is TGCGCCAGCAGCCAAGACAGGGAGGGCGACGAAAAACTGTTTTTT.

The gene calls are TRBV7-2 and TRBJ2-4, with TRBD2 matching over 9 bases. Germline V gene data show CDR1 as SGHTA and CDR2 as FQGNSA. The CDR3 length is 18 residues. V was pared by 2 bases and J by 0 bases, with 8 bases of the junction left unmatched. The chain's CDR3 is CASSLIAGAPIAKNIQYF. Written as DNA, the CDR3 is TGTGCCAGCAGCTTAATAGCGGGGGCCCCTATAGCCAAAAACATTCAGTACTTC.

V gene TRBV9 combines with J gene TRBJ1-2; 8 bases line up with TRBD1. The CDR3 has 16 amino acids. The ends lost 4 bases at V and 6 bases at J; junction bases unmatched: 14. The germline V gene has CDR1 SGDLS and CDR2 YYNGEE. The CDR3 DNA is TGTGCCAGCAGCCCGACTCGGGCAGGGGGCGTGCATGGCTACACCTTC. Amino acids: CASSPTRAGGVHGYTF.

V is TRBV27 and J is TRBJ2-3; 9 bases line up with TRBD2. After removal of 5 bases from V and 6 bases from J, the junction contained 9 bases not matched to a gene. The CDR3 is 15 residues long. Germline CDR1 MNHEY, CDR2 SMNVEV (reference sequence). CDR3 amino acids: CASSTKGLARDTQYF. CDR3 DNA: TGTGCCAGCAGTACGAAGGGACTAGCAAGGGATACGCAGTATTTT.

The chain has TRBV2 and TRBJ1-5; D is possibly TRBD1 (5 bases). The CDR3 has 14 residues. The germline V gene encodes CDR1 SNHLY and CDR2 FYNNEI. Trimming pared 5 bases from V and 6 bases from J, leaving 14 bases between. CDR3 in amino acids: CASSRQRGGQPQHF. The CDR3 DNA is TGTGCCAGCAGTCGACAGCGGGGAGGTCAGCCCCAGCATTTT.

This clone has a single count. V is TRBV12-3 or TRBV12-4 and J is TRBJ1-2; TRBD1 matches at 7 bases. This CDR3 is built from 13 residues. The V gene end was trimmed by 5 bases and the J gene end by 5 bases; junction bases not matched to a gene: 5. CDR3 nucleotide sequence: TGTGCCAGCAGTGAGACAGGGCTTTATGGCTACACCTTC. Translating gives CASSETGLYGYTF.

V and J are TRBV13 and TRBJ2-3; TRBD2 matches at 11 bases. Germline CDR1 is PRHDT and CDR2 is FYEKMQ (reference sequence). The CDR3 totals 15 residues. Germline trimming cut 2 bases from V and 6 bases from J; bases unmatched to any gene: 4. Here the CDR3 reads CASSLLAGGLDTQYF. The CDR3 DNA is TGTGCCAGCAGCTTACTAGCGGGGGGCCTGGATACGCAGTATTTT.

The chain combines TRBV21-1 with TRBJ1-3. TRBV21-1 is a pseudogene. The CDR3 has 15 amino acids. The CDR3 is CASSKVSRSGNTIYF. The DNA for the CDR3 is TGTGCCAGCAGCAAAGTGAGCCGGTCTGGAAACACCATATATTTT.